The 6 T cell receptor beta chains presented below share a single source sample, sequenced in a study of T cell changes during pregnancy in multiple sclerosis. Profiling relied on immunoSEQ multiplex PCR, and the TCRdb table lists in-frame clones only, not all of them. This table holds 40,000 to 50,000 clones, less than 90% found once. The sequences come from CD4+ T cells from peripheral blood mononuclear cells, collected before pregnancy. Receptors were obtained from a female donor with multiple sclerosis, enrolled in a pregnancy study.

By sample share, this clone is medium-sized. J is TRBJ1-2 and V is TRBV29-1; D is perhaps TRBD1 (6 bases). Germline V gives CDR1 SQVTM, CDR2 ANQGSEA. The V end was cut by 6 bases, the J end by 2 bases, with 16 bases between. The CDR3 extends over 14 amino acids. Written as DNA, the CDR3 is TGCAGCGTAGTCACCGGGACACTAAACTATGGCTACACCTTC. It encodes CSVVTGTLNYGYTF.

The count of this clone is one. The chain is built from TRBV11-2 and TRBJ1-6; D possibly corresponds to TRBD1 (6 bases). This CDR3 is built from 15 residues. CDR1 is SGHAT and CDR2 is FQNNGV in the germline V gene. V was cut by 1 base and J by 7 bases, with 11 bases left in between. For the CDR3, the DNA is TGTGCCAGCAGCTTAGTCAGGGGTAAGAATTCACCCCTCCACTTT. Residues: CASSLVRGKNSPLHF. The complete variable domain, with remaining parts taken from reference TRBV11-2 and TRBJ1-6, reads EAGVAQSPRYKIIEKRQSVAFWCNPISGHATLYWYQQILGQGPKLLIQFQNNGVVDDSQLPKDRFSAERLKGVDSTLKIQPAKLEDSAVYLCASSLVRGKNSPLHFGNGTRLTVT.

This clone was counted a few times. This chain joins TRBV7-2 and TRBJ1-1; D is undetermined. Germline loops: CDR1 SGHTA, CDR2 FQGNSA. Trimming pared 5 bases from V and 0 bases from J, leaving 7 bases between. The CDR3 length is 13 residues. The CDR3 sequence is CASSPHMNTEAFF. The DNA for the CDR3 is TGTGCCAGCAGCCCCCACATGAACACTGAAGCTTTCTTT.

In its sample, this clone was seen a few times. The chain has TRBV18 and TRBJ2-3; 8 bases are a match to TRBD1. Germline-derived CDR1 and CDR2 are KGHSH and LQKENI. This CDR3 comprises 15 residues. J gave up 6 bases and V 6 bases, and 11 bases lay outside the gene matches. CDR3: CASSQSGQGSDTQYF. CDR3 nucleotides: TGTGCCAGCTCTCAATCCGGACAGGGTAGTGATACGCAGTATTTT.

This chain links TRBV7-8 with TRBJ2-2, with D possibly TRBD2 on 6 matching bases. Trimming pared 1 base from V and 5 bases from J, leaving 17 bases between. The germline gives CDR1 SGHVS, CDR2 FQNEAQ. CDR3 length: 17 residues. CDR3 sequence: CASSLGRGREKTGELFF. The CDR3 bases are TGTGCCAGCAGCTTAGGACGGGGTCGGGAGAAGACCGGGGAGCTGTTTTTT.

The rearrangement links TRBV10-1 to TRBJ1-1; TRBD1 might be the D (6 bases). Germline values: CDR1 WNHNN, CDR2 SYGVQD (reference sequence). V lost 4 bases and J 1 base, leaving 7 bases between the germline ends. The CDR3 covers 13 residues. DNA for the CDR3: TGCGCCAGCAGTGTGGGACAGAACACTGAAGCTTTCTTT. Its translation is CASSVGQNTEAFF.